This record concerns one T cell receptor (beta chain) sequence. Its antigen remains unknown. These data originate in a study of cytomegalovirus exposure and HLA in healthy donors. General study findings and limits: Sequencing likely caused a cluster of highly shared sequence variants. Later analysis demonstrated an association between a missense DCLRE1C variant and TCR beta V- and J-gene trimming. In an earlier analysis, most TCR beta V segments were productive about 87% or about 30% of the time. It was confirmed in vitro that a few of the CMV-associated chains were specific for CMV antigens.

V shed 0 bases, J shed 0 bases, and the junction held 7 bases outside the gene matches. This CDR3 has 17 amino acids. Per germline, CDR1 SQVTM and CDR2 ANQGSEA. The PCR employed 60 Vbeta primers together with 13 Jbeta primers. Profiling relied on immunoSEQ multiplex PCR, and the TCRdb table lists in-frame clones only, not all of them. The top ten clones hold about 2.5% of a sample with 52,000 or so clones, 77% of them seen once. The chain links TRBV29-1 to TRBJ2-2; 7 bases match TRBD1. The clonotype originates from a woman between 40 and 50 years old in good health and CMV-seropositive. Sequencing used PBMCs. The CDR3 region is CSVEDQGTDANTGELFF. CDR3 sequence (DNA): TGCAGCGTTGAAGATCAGGGGACAGATGCGAACACCGGGGAGCTGTTTTTT.